The 4 T cell receptor beta chains below were found in one sample sequenced in a study of CD8 T cells in ankylosing spondylitis. TCRdb ran MiXCR on the 5' RACE reads and lists one entry per CDR3 protein. This table holds about 310,000 distinct CDR3 sequences, less than 25% found once. The sample consisted of blood, either unsorted or a sorted T cell fraction (not recorded which). These receptors all come from a female donor with ankylosing spondylitis or in good health (not recorded which).

This chain joins TRBV29-1 and TRBJ1-1, with 8 bases identical to TRBD1. Trimming removed 6 bases from V and 0 bases from J; junction bases left unmatched: 12. This CDR3 is 16 amino acids long. The germline V gene has CDR1 SQVTM and CDR2 ANQGSEA. The CDR3 region has the DNA TGCAGCGTCCCTGACAGGGGTCGGGGCTTGAACACTGAAGCTTTCTTT. Translating gives CSVPDRGRGLNTEAFF.

The chain links TRBV7-9 to TRBJ2-2; 11 bases map to TRBD2. CDR3 length: 16 residues. Germline V gene lookup returns CDR1 SEHNR and CDR2 FQNEAQ (reference sequence). The V segment lost 6 bases and the J segment 1 base; nucleotides outside the gene matches: 4. CDR3 sequence: CASSRLAGGNTGELFF. Here the CDR3 DNA reads TGTGCCAGCAGTCGGCTAGCGGGAGGGAACACCGGGGAGCTGTTTTTT.

This clonotype was seen more than once but under ten times. One end of the junction fails to match germline, which may point to a read error. The V call is TRBV30, the J call TRBJ1-1; D not resolved. The CDR3 runs to 13 residues. Germline assignment: CDR1 GTSNPN and CDR2 SVGIG (reference sequence). The CDR3 reads CAWSGSRVTEAFF. CDR3 nucleotides: TGTGCTTGGAGCGGATCGAGGGTCACTGAAGCTTTCTTT.

V gene TRBV20-1 combines with J gene TRBJ2-1; D gene ambiguous. Germline V gene lookup returns CDR1 DFQATT and CDR2 SNEGSKA (reference sequence). The CDR3 sequence is 11 residues long. Trimming pared 0 bases from V and 7 bases from J, leaving 4 bases between. In DNA, the CDR3 is TGCAGTGCTAGAGATTTGAATGAGCAGTTCTTC. It encodes CSARDLNEQFF.